This T cell receptor (beta chain) was captured by sequencing in a study of cytomegalovirus exposure and HLA in healthy donors. Vbeta (60) and Jbeta (13) primers were used in the PCR. The method was immunoSEQ multiplex PCR; TCRdb's version includes in-frame clones alone and lacks a portion of them. The data show about 190,000 clones, with about 77% seen just once and approximately 5% held by the top ten. V was pared by 4 bases and J by 6 bases, with 10 bases between. Germline CDR1 reads WSHSY; CDR2 reads SAAADI. The CDR3 runs to 12 residues. Sequencing was performed on PBMCs. The gene calls are TRBV10-2 and TRBJ2-7; D is perhaps TRBD1 (6 bases). This TCR was recovered from a man between 25 and 39 years old in good health and CMV-seropositive. This CDR3 reads CASSAMGAEQYF. DNA of the CDR3: TGCGCCAGCAGTGCAATGGGGGCCGAGCAGTACTTC.